One sample yielded the 22 T cell receptor beta chains listed below, sequenced in a study of blood T cell repertoires in COVID-19. Data came from immunoSEQ multiplex PCR; TCRdb stores just in-frame clones and leaves some out. The sample has some 350,000 clones; over 75% are singletons. The sample taken for sequencing was PBMCs or T cells enriched from blood (not recorded which). The receptors stem from a man aged 18 to 30 who had recovered from COVID-19.

The chain is built from TRBV4-1 and TRBJ2-1, with 9 bases lining up with TRBD1. V trimming: 4 bases; J trimming: 6 bases; junction bases outside the gene matches: 10. Germline V gene sequence: CDR1 MGHRA, CDR2 YSYEKL. The CDR3 covers 16 residues. The CDR3 DNA follows: TGCGCCAGCAGCCCGGGGACAGGGATAGGAGGCAATGAGCAGTTCTTC. Its protein is CASSPGTGIGGNEQFF.

The rearrangement uses TRBV3-1 (or the pseudogene TRBV3-2) and TRBJ1-1, with TRBD1 as a possible D gene (6 bases). Trimming cost V 5 bases and J 1 base, with 14 bases left between them. The germline V gene encodes CDR1 LGHDT and CDR2 YNNKEL (reference sequence). The CDR3 extends over 15 amino acids. The CDR3 loop is CASSSPGDGNTEAFF. In DNA form, the CDR3 reads TGTGCCAGCAGCTCCCCAGGGGATGGGAACACTGAAGCTTTCTTT.

This chain joins TRBV2 and TRBJ1-6, with D perhaps TRBD1 (5 bases). V gave up 7 bases and J gave up 7 bases, with 17 bases separating them. Per germline, CDR1 SNHLY and CDR2 FYNNEI. The CDR3 contains 15 residues. The CDR3: CASNDPRVGNSPLHF. The CDR3 DNA follows: TGTGCCAGCAACGACCCCAGGGTAGGCAATTCACCCCTCCACTTT.

V is TRBV20-1 and J is TRBJ2-1; TRBD2 might be the D (5 bases). The CDR3 consists of 15 residues. Trimming removed 3 bases at V and 7 bases at J, with 19 bases between. Germline V gene data show CDR1 as DFQATT and CDR2 as SNEGSKA (reference sequence). CDR3 amino acids: CSASTGRGIPNEQFF. For the CDR3, the DNA is TGCAGTGCTAGTACCGGACGGGGTATCCCTAATGAGCAGTTCTTC.

The chain combines TRBV29-1 with TRBJ1-4; no clear D gene. The V gene's germline CDR1 is SQVTM and CDR2 ANQGSEA. V lost 2 bases and J 1 base, leaving 5 bases between the germline ends. This CDR3 region has 13 residues. The CDR3 DNA sequence: TGCAGCGTTGAAAGAGGAACTAATGAAAAACTGTTTTTT. Encoded protein: CSVERGTNEKLFF.

The rearrangement links TRBV9 to TRBJ2-3; 10 bases map to TRBD1. V trimming: 3 bases; J trimming: 2 bases; junction bases outside the gene matches: 6. Germline CDR1 is SGDLS and CDR2 is YYNGEE. This CDR3 comprises 16 residues. CDR3 nucleotide sequence: TGTGCCAGCAGCGGCGGACAGGGGGGAATCACAGATACGCAGTATTTT. Translation: CASSGGQGGITDTQYF.

This clone was found a few times. V gene TRBV12-3 or TRBV12-4 combines with J gene TRBJ1-3; TRBD1 agrees at 8 bases. The CDR3 contains 13 residues. V dropped 4 bases and J dropped 4; count of bases not matched to a gene: 0. This CDR3 reads CASSWTGGNTIYF. The CDR3 nucleotides are TGTGCCAGCAGTTGGACAGGGGGAAACACCATATATTTT.

The rearrangement uses TRBV5-1 and TRBJ2-2; tentatively, D is TRBD1 (6 bases). Trimming left V 4 bases short and J 0 bases short, with 13 bases between. CDR1 and CDR2 (germline): SGHRS, YFSETQ. CDR3 length: 16 residues. The CDR3 reads CASSASGTTNTGELFF. DNA for the CDR3: TGCGCCAGCAGCGCCTCCGGGACAACGAACACCGGGGAGCTGTTTTTT. Using reference TRBV5-1 and TRBJ2-2 for the parts outside the CDR3, the full variable domain is KAGVTQTPRYLIKTRGQQVTLSCSPISGHRSVSWYQQTPGQGLQFLFEYFSETQRNKGNFPGRFSGRQFSNSRSEMNVSTLELGDSALYLCASSASGTTNTGELFFGEGSRLTVL.

The genes are TRBV5-1 and TRBJ1-1, with 9 bases fitting TRBD1. The trim removed 1 base at V and 4 bases at J, leaving 5 bases unmatched. Germline V gives CDR1 SGHRS, CDR2 YFSETQ. There are 15 residues in the CDR3. The CDR3 region has the DNA TGCGCCAGCAGCTTGACAGGGGGCGGAGGCACTGAAGCTTTCTTT. Translation gives CASSLTGGGGTEAFF.

This chain joins TRBV15 and TRBJ2-5, with 10 bases lining up with TRBD2. V was clipped by 1 base and J by 5 bases; unmatched bases: 13. The germline gives CDR1 LNHNV, CDR2 YYDKDF (reference sequence). This CDR3 region has 18 residues. This CDR3 reads CATSRVPASGSPRETQYF. Here the CDR3 DNA reads TGTGCCACCAGCAGAGTTCCGGCTAGCGGGAGCCCACGGGAGACCCAGTACTTC.

In its sample, this clone was seen a few times. The V and J genes are TRBV18 and TRBJ1-6; TRBD1 matches 8 bases. The CDR3 sequence is 15 residues long. CDR1 and CDR2 (germline): KGHSH, LQKENI. V shed 4 bases, J shed 8 bases, and the junction held 7 bases outside the gene matches. CDR3 sequence reads: CASSQMDRVDSPLHF. The CDR3, as DNA: TGTGCCAGCTCACAAATGGACAGGGTTGATTCACCCCTCCACTTT. Variable domain in full (rest from reference TRBV18 and TRBJ1-6): NAGVMQNPRHLVRRRGQEARLRCSPMKGHSHVYWYRQLPEEGLKFMVYLQKENIIDESGMPKERFSAEFPKEGPSILRIQQVVRGDSAAYFCASSQMDRVDSPLHFGNGTRLTVT.

The chain employs TRBV19 and TRBJ2-7; TRBD2 matches at 10 bases. The CDR3 extends over 15 amino acids. V lost 6 bases and J lost 5; bases outside the gene matches: 10. Looked up from germline, CDR1 is LNHDA and CDR2 is SQIVND (reference sequence). The CDR3 bases are TGTGCCAGTAGCCGGACTAGCGGTAATTTGGACGAGCAGTACTTC. Its translation: CASSRTSGNLDEQYF.

V usage is TRBV5-1 and J usage is TRBJ1-4; D perhaps matches TRBD1 (5 bases). The germline V gene encodes CDR1 SGHRS and CDR2 YFSETQ. The CDR3 has 17 residues. V lost 7 bases and J lost 7, with 26 bases in between. CDR3 sequence: CASSLKTPTEAGEKLFF. The CDR3 bases are TGCGCCAGCTCACTCAAAACCCCGACAGAGGCCGGTGAAAAACTGTTTTTT.

The rearrangement uses TRBV27 and TRBJ1-5; D is possibly TRBD1 (6 bases). Germline CDR1 is MNHEY and CDR2 is SMNVEV (reference sequence). The CDR3 has 19 residues. V was cut by 5 bases and J by 5 bases, with 28 bases left in between. CDR3 coding DNA: TGTGCCAGCAGTGAAGGACAGAGGTTGAGTGTCAGTGGGTATCAGCCCCAGCATTTT. This encodes CASSEGQRLSVSGYQPQHF.

The chain uses TRBV7-9 and TRBJ1-5, with D maybe TRBD1 (5 bases). The ends were cut back, 3 bases at V and 3 bases at J, with 6 bases in the middle. This CDR3 comprises 13 residues. The germline V gene encodes CDR1 SEHNR and CDR2 FQNEAQ (reference sequence). Here the CDR3 reads CASSLGHNQPQHF. DNA of the CDR3: TGTGCCAGCAGCTTGGGGCACAATCAGCCCCAGCATTTT.

The chain is built from TRBV4-3 and TRBJ2-6, with 8 bases that match TRBD1. Trimming removed 0 bases from V and 4 bases from J; junction bases left unmatched: 11. There are 19 residues in the CDR3. Germline CDR1 LGHNA, CDR2 YSLEER. The CDR3: CASSQDLGRGRVGANVLTF. In DNA form, the CDR3 reads TGCGCCAGCAGCCAAGATCTGGGCAGGGGGCGAGTGGGGGCCAACGTCCTGACTTTC.

This chain joins TRBV7-2 and TRBJ2-1, with 7 positions matching TRBD2. Germline CDR1 SGHTA, CDR2 FQGNSA. The trim removed 2 bases at V and 7 bases at J, leaving 14 bases unmatched. The length of the CDR3 is 17 residues. The DNA of the CDR3 is TGTGCCAGCAGCTTAATCACGTGGCGGGAGTCGGTTAATGAGCAGTTCTTC. It yields the protein CASSLITWRESVNEQFF. Complete variable domain (other parts from reference TRBV7-2 and TRBJ2-1): GAGVSQSPSNKVTEKGKDVELRCDPISGHTALYWYRQSLGQGLEFLIYFQGNSAPDKSGLPSDRFSAERTGGSVSTLTIQRTQQEDSAVYLCASSLITWRESVNEQFFGPGTRLTVL.

This sequence joins TRBV2 and TRBJ1-5; D call uncertain. V was pared by 7 bases and J by 2 bases, with 9 bases between. Germline CDR1 and CDR2: SNHLY and FYNNEI. This CDR3 comprises 13 residues. The CDR3 reads CASKVEGNQPQHF. The CDR3 coding sequence is TGTGCCAGCAAGGTCGAGGGCAATCAGCCCCAGCATTTT.

The rearrangement uses TRBV21-1 and TRBJ2-1; TRBD2 is taken as the D call from the table, unchecked against the DNA. TRBV21-1 is designated a pseudogene. This CDR3 contains 20 residues. The CDR3 reads CASSKGVGSGRRLSYNEQFF. For the CDR3, the DNA is TGTGCCAGCAGCAAAGGAGTCGGTAGCGGGAGAAGGCTGTCCTACAATGAGCAGTTCTTC.

The chain links TRBV5-6 to TRBJ1-2, with a weak D call TRBD1 (6 bases). The CDR3 runs 14 residues. Germline CDR1 reads SGHDT; CDR2 reads YYEEEE. V was shortened by 3 bases and J by 6 bases, with 15 bases between the two germline ends. CDR3 region: CASSSSGQPDGYTF. The CDR3 DNA sequence: TGTGCCAGCAGCTCCTCCGGACAGCCCGATGGCTACACCTTC. The variable domain in full, completed from reference TRBV5-6 and TRBJ1-2, reads DAGVTQSPTHLIKTRGQQVTLRCSPKSGHDTVSWYQQALGQGPQFIFQYYEEEERQRGNFPDRFSGHQFPNYSSELNVNALLLGDSALYLCASSSSGQPDGYTFGSGTRLTVV.

The rearrangement links TRBV19 to TRBJ1-2; D not certain. Germline assignment: CDR1 LNHDA and CDR2 SQIVND (reference sequence). V shed 4 bases and J shed 2 bases, with 17 bases lying between them. The CDR3 extends over 16 amino acids. In DNA, the CDR3 is TGTGCCAGTAGTAAGGGAGTCAGCAGTTCCAACTATGGCTACACCTTC. The encoded protein is CASSKGVSSSNYGYTF. Together with reference TRBV19 and TRBJ1-2, the CDR3 gives the full variable domain: DGGITQSPKYLFRKEGQNVTLSCEQNLNHDAMYWYRQDPGQGLRLIYYSQIVNDFQKGDIAEGYSVSREKKESFPLTVTSAQKNPTAFYLCASSKGVSSSNYGYTFGSGTRLTVV.

The chain links TRBV5-1 to TRBJ1-4; TRBD1 agrees at 9 bases. Germline V CDR1 and CDR2: SGHRS, YFSETQ. This CDR3 has 13 residues. Trimming at V came to 0 bases and at J to 14 bases, leaving 5 bases not matched to a gene. CDR3 protein: CASSLGTGAGLFF. DNA of the CDR3: TGCGCCAGCAGCTTGGGGACAGGGGCAGGCCTGTTTTTT.